These 30 T cell receptor beta chains were all obtained from the same sample, sequenced in a study of beta chain features in type 1 diabetes. TCRB transcripts that were expressed got sequenced, as all of the isolated RNA had been reverse transcribed. The method was immunoSEQ multiplex PCR; TCRdb's version includes in-frame clones alone and lacks a portion of them. The sample lists about 330,000 clones; roughly 11% were seen once. Sample: naive CD4+ T cells from blood. The source of these receptors is a woman aged 30 to 39 in good health.

This clone was seen more than once but under ten times. V gene TRBV7-6 combines with J gene TRBJ2-1, with TRBD2 identical over 10 bases. J gave up 6 bases and V 1 base, and 3 bases lay outside the gene matches. Looked up from germline, CDR1 is SGHVS and CDR2 is FNYEAQ. This CDR3 is 15 amino acids long. The CDR3 sequence: CASSLELAGPNEQFF. The CDR3 nucleotides are TGTGCCAGCAGCTTAGAACTAGCGGGGCCCAATGAGCAGTTCTTC.

This clone was counted only a few times. CDR3 bases: TGTGCCAGCAGCTTGGTAAGACTAGCGGGAGATACAGATACGCAGTATTTT. Translating it yields CASSLVRLAGDTDTQYF. This chain uses TRBV5-4 with TRBJ2-3, with 12 nucleotides matching TRBD2. Germline assignment: CDR1 SGHNT and CDR2 YYREEE (reference sequence). Losses at the gene ends were 0 bases for V and 3 bases for J; bases not matched to a gene: 5. This CDR3 region has 17 residues.

The CDR3 DNA is TGCAGCGTTGAAGAGGTGCAGGGAAAGTTTGGCTACACCTTC. The encoded protein is CSVEEVQGKFGYTF. J is TRBJ1-2 and V is TRBV29-1, with D maybe TRBD1 (5 bases). Trimming removed 0 bases at V and 7 bases at J, with 15 bases between. Germline V gene data show CDR1 as SQVTM and CDR2 as ANQGSEA. The CDR3 sequence is 14 residues long.

In its sample, this clone was seen a few times. The rearrangement uses TRBV7-2 and TRBJ2-4; 10 positions agree with TRBD2. The J segment lost 4 bases and the V segment lost 5 bases, leaving 8 bases of the junction unmatched. The CDR3 sequence is 16 residues long. Germline CDR1 and CDR2: SGHTA and FQGNSA. The CDR3 is CASSLMGLATKNIQYF. CDR3 nucleotides: TGTGCCAGCAGCCTGATGGGACTAGCGACTAAAAACATTCAGTACTTC.

This rearrangement joins TRBV5-1 to TRBJ2-7; the D gene is possibly TRBD2 (5 bases). The germline V and J ends were trimmed by 5 bases and 5 bases, with 20 bases remaining between them. CDR1 and CDR2 from the germline V gene are SGHRS and YFSETQ. This CDR3 spans 15 amino acids. CDR3 DNA: TGCGCCAGCAGTGTGACATACGAAGGGAGTCACGAGCAGTACTTC. Its translation is CASSVTYEGSHEQYF.

The chain carries TRBV7-9 and TRBJ2-1, with D perhaps TRBD2 (6 bases). Germline CDR1 SEHNR, CDR2 FQNEAQ (reference sequence). V was clipped by 5 bases and J by 0 bases, with 17 bases between them. The CDR3 covers 17 residues. CDR3 amino acids: CASSPLKAGSSYNEQFF. For the CDR3, the DNA is TGTGCCAGCAGCCCGCTCAAAGCGGGCAGCTCCTACAATGAGCAGTTCTTC.

In this sample, this clone turned up a few times. The V gene is TRBV21-1, the J gene TRBJ2-1; the table's D call TRBD1 went unverified against the DNA. TRBV21-1 is deemed a pseudogene. This CDR3 is built from 18 residues. The CDR3 reads CASSNPTTDRGLCNEQFF. CDR3 DNA: TGTGCCAGCAGCAACCCTACTACGGACAGGGGGCTATGCAATGAGCAGTTCTTC.

The V gene is TRBV29-1, the J gene TRBJ2-3; 8 positions match TRBD1. The CDR3 sequence is 16 residues long. With 6 bases clipped from V and 2 bases from J, the junction kept 13 bases outside the gene matches. Germline V gene lookup returns CDR1 SQVTM and CDR2 ANQGSEA. CDR3 loop: CSVVGGQGVVTDTQYF. CDR3 sequence (DNA): TGCAGCGTCGTGGGCGGACAGGGTGTAGTCACAGATACGCAGTATTTT.

The V gene is TRBV4-2, the J gene TRBJ2-7; D possibly corresponds to TRBD1 (5 bases). The CDR3 spans 16 residues. V was clipped by 0 bases and J by 0 bases, with 12 bases between them. From germline, CDR1 is LGHNA and CDR2 YNFKEQ. CDR3: CASSQDGTGASYEQYF. CDR3 in DNA: TGTGCCAGCAGCCAAGATGGCACAGGAGCCTCCTACGAGCAGTACTTC.

The V gene is TRBV5-1, the J gene TRBJ2-5; a weak D match, TRBD1 (6 bases). The CDR3 totals 14 residues. Germline V gene lookup returns CDR1 SGHRS and CDR2 YFSETQ. V gave up 4 bases and J gave up 1 base, with 11 bases separating them. For the CDR3, the DNA is TGCGCCAGCAGCGGACAGACTTTCCAAGAGACCCAGTACTTC. Amino acid sequence: CASSGQTFQETQYF.

This clone was seen at least ten times. The gene calls are TRBV21-1 and TRBJ1-2; the table names TRBD1, a call not compared with the DNA. TRBV21-1 is classified as a pseudogene. This CDR3 contains 14 residues. This CDR3 reads CASSNTRDRRGYTF. CDR3 sequence (DNA): TGTGCCAGCAGCAACACACGGGACAGGCGAGGCTACACCTTC.

This clone was observed a few times. This chain joins TRBV4-3 and TRBJ2-1, with 9 bases matching TRBD2. This CDR3 contains 18 residues. The V segment lost 0 bases and the J segment 0 bases; nucleotides outside the gene matches: 6. Germline CDR1 LGHNA, CDR2 YSLEER. The CDR3 sequence: CASSQDLGSGSSYNEQFF. The CDR3 coding sequence is TGCGCCAGCAGCCAAGATCTTGGTAGCGGGAGCTCCTACAATGAGCAGTTCTTC.

This clone occurred a few times. This chain connects TRBV5-1 to TRBJ2-7; the D gene is possibly TRBD1 (7 bases). Looked up from germline, CDR1 is SGHRS and CDR2 is YFSETQ. The CDR3 covers 14 residues. Trimming stripped 1 base from V and 0 bases from J, with 8 bases between. The CDR3: CASSLQGGSYEQYF. CDR3 nucleotide sequence: TGCGCCAGCAGCTTGCAGGGGGGCTCCTACGAGCAGTACTTC.

In this sample, this clone turned up a few times. The CDR3 coding sequence is TGTGCCAGCAGTGACTTACTAGCTGGGGGAAGGAACACCGGGGAGCTGTTTTTT. It encodes CASSDLLAGGRNTGELFF. The V and J genes are TRBV2 and TRBJ2-2; TRBD2 is a possible D gene (6 bases). With 3 bases removed from V and 1 base from J, the gap between germline ends came to 18 bases. Germline CDR1 is SNHLY and CDR2 is FYNNEI. The CDR3 runs to 18 residues.

This clone was counted only a few times. The chain links TRBV5-4 to TRBJ2-4; D is unclear. Germline assignment: CDR1 SGHNT and CDR2 YYREEE (reference sequence). CDR3 length: 13 amino acids. V was trimmed by 4 bases and J by 3 bases, leaving 8 bases between them. The CDR3 loop is CASSPVSKNIQYF. The CDR3 DNA sequence: TGTGCCAGCAGCCCGGTGAGCAAAAACATTCAGTACTTC. The full variable domain, its missing parts supplied by reference TRBV5-4 and TRBJ2-4, is ETGVTQSPTHLIKTRGQQVTLRCSSQSGHNTVSWYQQALGQGPQFIFQYYREEENGRGNFPPRFSGLQFPNYSSELNVNALELDDSALYLCASSPVSKNIQYFGAGTRLSVL.

The chain's CDR3 is CASSLGRLAGGGETQYF. CDR3 sequence (DNA): TGCGCCAGCAGCTTGGGTCGACTAGCGGGAGGTGGAGAGACCCAGTACTTC. The chain carries TRBV5-1 and TRBJ2-5; 13 positions agree with TRBD2. Looked up from germline, CDR1 is SGHRS and CDR2 is YFSETQ. The ends lost 0 bases at V and 4 bases at J; junction bases unmatched: 6. The CDR3 length is 17 residues.

This clone came up a few times. The V call is TRBV18, the J call TRBJ2-1; 10 bases agree with TRBD2. V was clipped by 6 bases and J by 9 bases; unmatched bases: 14. The CDR3 covers 16 residues. CDR1 is KGHSH and CDR2 is LQKENI in the germline V gene. The CDR3 protein is CASSRASGSPGTEQFF. CDR3 nucleotide sequence: TGTGCCAGCTCCCGCGCTAGCGGGAGCCCCGGGACTGAGCAGTTCTTC.

This clone has only a few counts. The V gene is TRBV9, the J gene TRBJ1-3, with D uncertain. The CDR3 loop spans 14 amino acids. The germline V and J ends were trimmed by 1 base and 0 bases, with 5 bases remaining between them. The germline V gene has CDR1 SGDLS and CDR2 YYNGEE. DNA of the CDR3: TGTGCCAGCAGCGTATCGTACTCTGGAAACACCATATATTTT. Translated: CASSVSYSGNTIYF. Drawing the rest from reference TRBV9 and TRBJ1-3, the complete variable domain is DSGVTQTPKHLITATGQRVTLRCSPRSGDLSVYWYQQSLDQGLQFLIQYYNGEERAKGNILERFSAQQFPDLHSELNLSSLELGDSALYFCASSVSYSGNTIYFGEGSWLTVV.

This clone came up a few times. The V gene is TRBV5-4, the J gene TRBJ2-5; D possibly corresponds to TRBD2 (6 bases). This CDR3 has 16 amino acids. Germline CDR1 SGHNT, CDR2 YYREEE (reference sequence). Deletions cut 4 bases from V and 4 bases from J, with 20 bases between. The CDR3 nucleotides are TGTGCCAGCAGCCCCCAACTAGCAAGGTCCGGAGAGACCCAGTACTTC. Its protein product is CASSPQLARSGETQYF.

This clone appeared a few times. The chain carries TRBV7-9 and TRBJ1-4; a weak D match, TRBD1 (5 bases). From germline, CDR1 is SEHNR and CDR2 FQNEAQ (reference sequence). Trimming left V 1 base short and J 10 bases short, with 16 bases between. The CDR3 spans 15 residues. CDR3 DNA sequence: TGTGCCAGCAGCTTAGGATCTGGCAGGGAGGGAAAACTGTTTTTT. The encoded protein is CASSLGSGREGKLFF.

The genes are TRBV2 and TRBJ2-5; TRBD1 matches 7 bases. Losses at the gene ends were 6 bases for V and 0 bases for J; bases not matched to a gene: 1. Germline lookup yields CDR1 SNHLY and CDR2 FYNNEI. This CDR3 is built from 13 residues. CDR3 in amino acids: CASRTGYQETQYF. As DNA, the CDR3 is TGTGCCAGCAGGACAGGGTACCAAGAGACCCAGTACTTC.

This clone was found a few times. Different DNA sequences within this sample yield the same CDR3. The gene calls are TRBV7-2 and TRBJ2-7; D is unclear. There are 14 residues in the CDR3. CDR1 SGHTA and CDR2 FQGNSA come from the germline V gene. The V and J ends lost 1 base and 2 bases respectively, with 9 bases between them. DNA for the CDR3: TGTGCCAGCAGCTTAGATAACGGAGCCTACGAGCAGTACTTC. It translates to CASSLDNGAYEQYF.

This clone has just a few counts. The chain joins TRBV2 to TRBJ1-4, with 9 bases identical to TRBD1. Germline V CDR1 and CDR2: SNHLY, FYNNEI. Germline trimming cut 6 bases from V and 3 bases from J; bases unmatched to any gene: 11. The length of the CDR3 is 17 residues. This chain's CDR3 is CASSGQGFRVPNEKLFF. The CDR3 nucleotides read TGTGCCAGCAGCGGACAGGGGTTTCGAGTACCTAATGAAAAACTGTTTTTT.

On this clone itself: Additional DNA sequences in this sample encode the identical CDR3. The chain has TRBV7-2 and TRBJ2-7; TRBD2 agrees at 9 bases. The trim removed 3 bases at V and 2 bases at J, leaving 2 bases unmatched. CDR1 is SGHTA and CDR2 is FQGNSA in the germline V gene. The CDR3 extends over 14 amino acids. CDR3 loop: CASSFTSGPYEQYF. CDR3 nucleotides: TGTGCCAGCAGCTTCACTAGCGGGCCCTACGAGCAGTACTTC.

This chain uses TRBV7-2 with TRBJ2-1; 7 bases agree with TRBD2. The germline CDR1 and CDR2 sequences are SGHTA and FQGNSA. The CDR3 spans 15 residues. J gave up 2 bases and V 1 base, and 2 bases lay outside the gene matches. CDR3 sequence reads: CASSLELAPYNEQFF. CDR3 nucleotide sequence: TGTGCCAGCAGCTTAGAACTAGCGCCCTACAATGAGCAGTTCTTC.

This chain uses TRBV5-6 with TRBJ2-1, with D possibly TRBD1 on 6 matching bases. CDR1 is SGHDT, CDR2 YYEEEE, per germline. Trimming removed 1 base at V and 8 bases at J, with 10 bases between. This CDR3 is 13 amino acids long. As DNA, the CDR3 is TGTGCCAGCAGCTTGATACCAGGGGATGAGCAGTTCTTC. This encodes CASSLIPGDEQFF.

V usage is TRBV7-3 and J usage is TRBJ2-7; D ambiguous. Germline lookup yields CDR1 SGHTA and CDR2 FQGTGA. V was clipped by 5 bases and J by 3 bases, with 8 bases between them. The CDR3 consists of 12 residues. CDR3 DNA: TGTGCCAGCAGCCCGCAGGACTACGAGCAGTACTTC. Encoded protein: CASSPQDYEQYF.

V is TRBV19 and J is TRBJ2-5, with D possibly matching TRBD2 (6 bases). The V end lost 3 bases, the J end lost 2 bases, and 10 bases lay between the germline ends. The CDR3 is 14 amino acids. Germline assignment: CDR1 LNHDA and CDR2 SQIVND (reference sequence). CDR3 DNA: TGTGCCAGTAGTATTTGGGGGGATCAAGAGACCCAGTACTTC. This translates into CASSIWGDQETQYF.

This clone turned up a few times. This chain links TRBV4-2 with TRBJ2-7; 16 nucleotides agree with TRBD2. There are 18 residues in the CDR3. CDR1 and CDR2 (germline): LGHNA, YNFKEQ. V shed 1 base and J 8 bases; nucleotides not matched to a gene: 11. CDR3 loop: CASSQGVGGTSGRAKQYF. The CDR3 bases are TGTGCCAGCAGCCAAGGGGTTGGCGGGACTAGCGGGAGGGCCAAGCAGTACTTC.

This chain links TRBV6-1 with TRBJ2-7; D may be TRBD2 (6 bases). Germline V lookup: CDR1 MNHNS, CDR2 SASEGT. CDR3 length: 14 amino acids. With 0 bases removed from V and 4 bases from J, the gap between germline ends came to 10 bases. Written as DNA, the CDR3 is TGTGCCAGCAGTGAAGCCGGGGGTGGGTACGAGCAGTACTTC. Translation: CASSEAGGGYEQYF.